This T cell receptor (beta chain) was captured by sequencing in a study of blood T cell repertoires in COVID-19. Turning to the study itself: Sample material is recorded as cDNA or gDNA derived from T cells, B-cell-depleted T cells, or PBMCs.

In germline, CDR1 is MNHEY, CDR2 SVGAGI. This CDR3 contains 13 residues. V was shortened by 9 bases and J by 0 bases, with 9 bases between the two germline ends. The assay was immunoSEQ multiplex PCR, and TCRdb's table has in-frame clones only and misses some. The data contain roughly 180,000 clones, about 86% of them seen just once; the ten biggest clones take up 0.99%. This clone was recorded once. The source of this sequence is a man between 18 and 29 years old with acute or convalescent COVID-19. The sequencing input was peripheral blood. This sequence joins TRBV6-5 and TRBJ1-5; no clear D gene. The CDR3 sequence is CASPRSSNQPQHF. The CDR3 DNA sequence: TGTGCCAGTCCCAGGTCTAGCAATCAGCCCCAGCATTTT.